This T cell receptor (beta chain) was recorded in a study of shared T cell receptors in the human thymus. The repertoire was sequenced with immunoSEQ multiplex PCR; TCRdb's copy has only in-frame clones and lacks some. The sample has roughly 500,000 clones, roughly 74% seen once. V lost 5 bases and J lost 2, with 13 bases in between. Germline CDR1 MNHEY, CDR2 SMNVEV (reference sequence). The CDR3 loop spans 16 amino acids. The same sample was also studied in work on human thymus T cells. This second study notes: It was healthy Finnish infants having corrective surgery for congenital heart defects who were the donors. Corrective heart surgery yielded resections, and these provided the thymus tissue. Thymic and blood repertoires showed apparently biased V and J gene usage. Unrelated individuals were reported by related research to share highly overlapping thymic repertoires.

V usage is TRBV27 and J usage is TRBJ2-6; D remains unclear. Sequencing used thymocytes. The clonotype originates from a boy in the first two years of life with a congenital heart defect. The CDR3 DNA follows: TGTGCCAGCAGTATCGCGAGGTTGGCTGGGGCCAACGTCCTGACTTTC. It encodes CASSIARLAGANVLTF.